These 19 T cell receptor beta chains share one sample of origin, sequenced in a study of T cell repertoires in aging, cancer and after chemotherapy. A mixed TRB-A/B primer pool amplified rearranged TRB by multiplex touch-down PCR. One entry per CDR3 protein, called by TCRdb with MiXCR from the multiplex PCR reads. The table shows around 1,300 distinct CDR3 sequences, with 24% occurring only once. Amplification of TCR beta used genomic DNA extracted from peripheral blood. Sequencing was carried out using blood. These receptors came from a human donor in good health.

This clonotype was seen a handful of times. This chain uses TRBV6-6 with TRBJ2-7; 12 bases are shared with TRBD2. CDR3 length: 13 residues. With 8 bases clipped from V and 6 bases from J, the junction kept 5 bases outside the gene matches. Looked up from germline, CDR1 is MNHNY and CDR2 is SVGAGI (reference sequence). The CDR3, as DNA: TGTGCCAGCCAAGGACTAGCGGGATTCGAGCAGTACTTC. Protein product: CASQGLAGFEQYF.

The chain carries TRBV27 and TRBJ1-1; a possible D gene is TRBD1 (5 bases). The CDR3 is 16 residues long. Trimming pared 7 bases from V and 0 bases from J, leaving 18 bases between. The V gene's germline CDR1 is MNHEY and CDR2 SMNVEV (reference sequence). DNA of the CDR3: TGTGCCAGCACCGGGGGGGGGGACCTAATGAACACTGAAGCTTTCTTT. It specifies CASTGGGDLMNTEAFF.

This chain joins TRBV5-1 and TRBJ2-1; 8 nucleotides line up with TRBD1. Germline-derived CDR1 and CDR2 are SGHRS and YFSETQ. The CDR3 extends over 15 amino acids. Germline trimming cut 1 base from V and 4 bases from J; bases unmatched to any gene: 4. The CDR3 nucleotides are TGCGCCAGCAGCTTGACGACAGGGGTTTACAATGAGCAGTTCTTC. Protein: CASSLTTGVYNEQFF.

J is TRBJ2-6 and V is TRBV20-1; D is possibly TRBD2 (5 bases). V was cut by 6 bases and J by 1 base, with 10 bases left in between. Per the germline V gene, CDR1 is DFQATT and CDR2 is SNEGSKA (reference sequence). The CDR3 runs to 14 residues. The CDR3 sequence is CSAKPGSGANVLTF. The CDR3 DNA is TGCAGTGCCAAACCGGGGTCTGGGGCCAACGTCCTGACTTTC.

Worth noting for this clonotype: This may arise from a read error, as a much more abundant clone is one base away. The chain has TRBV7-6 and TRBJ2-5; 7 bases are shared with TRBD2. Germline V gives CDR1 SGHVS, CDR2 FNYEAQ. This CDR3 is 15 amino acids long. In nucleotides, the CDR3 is TGTGCCAGCAGCTTCTCGCGGGGGAGCCCCGAGATCCAGTACTTC. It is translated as CASSFSRGSPEIQYF.

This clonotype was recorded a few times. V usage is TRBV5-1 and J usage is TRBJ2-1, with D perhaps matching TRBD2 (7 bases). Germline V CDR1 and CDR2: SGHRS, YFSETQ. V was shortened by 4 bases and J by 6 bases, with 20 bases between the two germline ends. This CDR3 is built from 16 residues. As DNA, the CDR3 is TGCGCCAGCAGCATGGGGGGGCGGGGTGGTCTCAATGAGCAGTTCTTC. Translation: CASSMGGRGGLNEQFF.

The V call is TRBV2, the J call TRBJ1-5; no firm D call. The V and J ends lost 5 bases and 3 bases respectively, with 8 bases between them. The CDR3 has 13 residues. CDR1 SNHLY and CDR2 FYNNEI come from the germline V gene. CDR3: CASSPELNQPQHF. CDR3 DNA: TGTGCCAGCAGTCCGGAGCTCAATCAGCCCCAGCATTTT.

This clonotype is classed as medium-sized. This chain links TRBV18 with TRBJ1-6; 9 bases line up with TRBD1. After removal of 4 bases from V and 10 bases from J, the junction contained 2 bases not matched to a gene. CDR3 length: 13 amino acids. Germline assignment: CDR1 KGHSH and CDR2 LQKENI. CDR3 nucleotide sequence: TGTGCCAGCTCACAAGACAGGGGGTCACCCCTCCACTTT. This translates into CASSQDRGSPLHF.

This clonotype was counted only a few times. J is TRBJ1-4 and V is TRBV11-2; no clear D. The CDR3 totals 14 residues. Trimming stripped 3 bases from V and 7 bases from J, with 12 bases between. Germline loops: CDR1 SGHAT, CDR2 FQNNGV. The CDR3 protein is CASSFYWGGEKLFF. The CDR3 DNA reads TGTGCCAGCAGCTTTTATTGGGGTGGTGAAAAACTGTTTTTT.

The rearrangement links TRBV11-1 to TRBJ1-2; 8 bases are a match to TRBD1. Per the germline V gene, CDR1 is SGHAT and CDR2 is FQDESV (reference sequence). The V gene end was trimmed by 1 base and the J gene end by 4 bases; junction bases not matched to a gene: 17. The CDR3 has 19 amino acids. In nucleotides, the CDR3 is TGTGCCAGCAGCTTAGATACCGGGACAGGACCTATAAATCGCTATGGCTACACCTTC. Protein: CASSLDTGTGPINRYGYTF.

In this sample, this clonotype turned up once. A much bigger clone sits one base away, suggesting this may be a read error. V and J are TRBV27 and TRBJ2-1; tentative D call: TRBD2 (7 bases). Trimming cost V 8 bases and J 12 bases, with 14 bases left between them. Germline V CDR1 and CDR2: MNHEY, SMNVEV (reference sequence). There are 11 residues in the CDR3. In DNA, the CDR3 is TGTGCCAGCGACGGGGGGCTTGGGCAGTTCTTC. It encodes CASDGGLGQFF.

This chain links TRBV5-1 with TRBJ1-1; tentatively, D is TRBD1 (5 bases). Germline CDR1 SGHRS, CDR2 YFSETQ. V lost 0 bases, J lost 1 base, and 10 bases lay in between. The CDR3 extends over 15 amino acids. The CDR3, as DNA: TGCGCCAGCAGCTTGGTCCCCGGGACGAACACTGAAGCTTTCTTT. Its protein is CASSLVPGTNTEAFF.

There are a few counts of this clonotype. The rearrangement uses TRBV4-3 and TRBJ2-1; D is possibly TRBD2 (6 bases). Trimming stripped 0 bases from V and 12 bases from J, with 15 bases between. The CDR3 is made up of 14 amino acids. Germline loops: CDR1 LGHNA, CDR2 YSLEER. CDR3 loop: CASSQDSGSRLQFF. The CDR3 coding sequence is TGCGCCAGCAGCCAAGATAGCGGCTCACGGCTGCAGTTCTTC.

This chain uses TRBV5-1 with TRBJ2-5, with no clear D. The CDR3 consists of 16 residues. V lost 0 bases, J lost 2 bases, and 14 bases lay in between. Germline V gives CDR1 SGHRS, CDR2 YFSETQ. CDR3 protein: CASSLGNRVPQETQYF. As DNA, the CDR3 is TGCGCCAGCAGCTTGGGGAATAGGGTCCCTCAAGAGACCCAGTACTTC.

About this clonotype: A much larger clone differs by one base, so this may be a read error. For the CDR3, the DNA is TGTGCCAGCCCCAAACCATTACGCCGGGACAGAGTCTCCTACGAGCAGTACGTC. Its protein product is CASPKPLRRDRVSYEQYV. V and J are TRBV27 and TRBJ2-7; 7 nucleotides agree with TRBD1. The CDR3 has 18 residues. The trim removed 8 bases at V and 0 bases at J, leaving 19 bases unmatched. Per germline, CDR1 MNHEY and CDR2 SMNVEV (reference sequence).

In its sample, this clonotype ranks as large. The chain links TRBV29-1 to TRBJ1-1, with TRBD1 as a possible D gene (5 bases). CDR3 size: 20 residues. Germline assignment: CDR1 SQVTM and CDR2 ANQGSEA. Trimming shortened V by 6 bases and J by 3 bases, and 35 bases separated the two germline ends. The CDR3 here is CSVPRIRRGGAPSWDTEAFF. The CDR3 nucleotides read TGCAGCGTCCCGCGCATCCGACGGGGAGGGGCCCCATCTTGGGACACTGAAGCTTTCTTT.

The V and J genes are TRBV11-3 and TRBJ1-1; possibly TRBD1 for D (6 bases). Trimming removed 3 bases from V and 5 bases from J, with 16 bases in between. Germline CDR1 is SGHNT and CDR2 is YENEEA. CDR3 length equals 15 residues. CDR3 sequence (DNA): TGTGCCAGCAGCTTCCGGGGTCAGGGGAGAACTGAAGCTTTCTTT. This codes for CASSFRGQGRTEAFF.

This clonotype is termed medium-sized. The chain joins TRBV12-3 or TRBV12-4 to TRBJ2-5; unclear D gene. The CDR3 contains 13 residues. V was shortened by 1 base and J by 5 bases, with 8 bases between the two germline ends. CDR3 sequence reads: CASSLGVGETQYF. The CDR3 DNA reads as TGTGCCAGCAGTTTAGGTGTTGGGGAGACCCAGTACTTC.

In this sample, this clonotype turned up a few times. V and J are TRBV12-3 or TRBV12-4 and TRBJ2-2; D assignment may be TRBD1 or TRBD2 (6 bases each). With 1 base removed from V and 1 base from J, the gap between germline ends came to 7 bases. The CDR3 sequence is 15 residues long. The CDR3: CASSLEGGNTGELFF. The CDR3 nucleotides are TGTGCCAGCAGTTTAGAGGGGGGGAACACCGGGGAGCTGTTTTTT.